These T cell receptor beta chains were read from a single sample in a study of cytomegalovirus exposure and HLA in healthy donors. Measured with immunoSEQ multiplex PCR; TCRdb has only the in-frame clones, and not every one. The profile shows about 180,000 clones, around four fifths of them singletons. Sample: PBMCs. These receptors were collected from a man between 25 and 39 years old in good health and CMV-seronegative. Each CDR3 is given with its conserved first and last residue. A D gene is named only where the DNA matches it firmly. Expanded clones are given a class, and other clones once, few, many or no size at all.

j_call v_call d_call clone_size cdr3_nt cdr3_aa
TRBJ2-5 TRBV7-2 TRBD2 few TGTGCCAGCAGCTTAGACGGGCCGGGAGGAGAGACCCAGTACTTC CASSLDGPGGETQYF
TRBJ1-6 TRBV7-8 . . TGTGCCAGCAGCCGCGACAGGAGCTCCTATAATTCACCCCTCCACTTT CASSRDRSSYNSPLHF
TRBJ2-1 TRBV7-2 . . TGTGCCAGCAGCCGCCAATGGGGGGTATACAATGAGCAGTTCTTC CASSRQWGVYNEQFF
TRBJ2-5 TRBV5-6 TRBD2 . TGTGCCAGCAGCTTGGAGGCTAGCGGGAGGGCCCGGGAGACCCAGTACTTC CASSLEASGRARETQYF
TRBJ2-6 TRBV5-6 . . TGTGCCAGCAGCTTGGGGGGCACTGGGGCCAACGTCCTGACTTTC CASSLGGTGANVLTF
TRBJ2-7 TRBV4-2 . . TGTGCCAGCAGCCAAGATTCCAGGGTCTACGAGCAGTACTTC CASSQDSRVYEQYF
TRBJ2-7 TRBV4-3 TRBD2 . TGCGCCAGCAGCCCGGGGGGCGCTAGCGGGAGCAGTTACGAGCAGTACTTC CASSPGGASGSSYEQYF
TRBJ2-7 TRBV4-3 . once TGCGCCAGCAGCCAAGTCCAGGGGAAGGTCTACGAGCAGTACTTC CASSQVQGKVYEQYF
TRBJ2-7 TRBV5-1 TRBD1 . TGCGCCAGCAGCTGGCCCGGGACAGGGGGGCCCTACGAGCAGCACTTC CASSWPGTGGPYEQHF
TRBJ2-7 TRBV5-8 TRBD2 once TGTGCCAGCAGCTCCATACCAGGGCTAGCGGGAGGATCCTACGAGCAGTACTTC CASSSIPGLAGGSYEQYF
TRBJ1-1 TRBV30 TRBD1 few TGTGCCTGGGACAGGGGAGCTTTCTTT CAWDRGAFF
TRBJ1-1 TRBV10-3 TRBD1 few TGTGCCATCAGTGGGGGACAGGGGAATTGGACTGAAGCTTTCTTT CAISGGQGNWTEAFF
TRBJ2-1 TRBV5-6 . . TGTGCCAGCAGCTTGGCGGGGAGGTCCTACAATGAGCAGTTCTTC CASSLAGRSYNEQFF
TRBJ1-6 TRBV2 TRBD1 . TGTGCCAGCAGTGAAGGAGGGACAGGGGGCTCTAATTCACCCCTCCACTTT CASSEGGTGGSNSPLHF
TRBJ1-2 TRBV12-5 TRBD1 . TGTGCTAGTGGTTTATTCGGAGGGGGCCTGGAGGGCTACACCTTC CASGLFGGGLEGYTF
TRBJ1-2 TRBV19 . . TGTGCCAGTAGCCCCGCAGGGTCCGGCTATGGCTACACCTTC CASSPAGSGYGYTF
TRBJ1-2 TRBV7-2 . few TGTGCCAGCAGCTCACCGTTACCGGGTAGGGGCTACACCTTC CASSSPLPGRGYTF